Reported below is one T cell receptor beta chain. The antigen is not known. The sample originates from a study of cytomegalovirus exposure and HLA in healthy donors. The study, taken as a whole, reports: Some highly shared sequence variants likely arose as a pipeline artifact. Later, an analysis showed that TCR beta chains associated with HLA were more clonally expanded than others that were equally common. There were 150 to 200 TCR beta chains listed as cytomegalovirus-associated.

CDR3 length equals 13 residues. Germline CDR1 and CDR2: SGDLS and YYNGEE. V lost 3 bases and J 7 bases, leaving 13 bases between the germline ends. Use of 60 Vbeta and 13 Jbeta primers characterized the PCR. The repertoire was sequenced with immunoSEQ multiplex PCR; TCRdb's copy has only in-frame clones and lacks some. The sample yields about 140,000 clones, 75% seen once. The receptor was derived from a middle-aged man in good health and CMV-seronegative. The chain joins TRBV9 to TRBJ2-5, with D unresolved. Specimen: PBMCs. In DNA, the CDR3 is TGTGCCAGCAGCGCCGACCCCGCAGGGACCCAGTACTTC. Its translation is CASSADPAGTQYF.